A selection of T cell receptor beta chains follows, all from one sample in a study of blood T cells in healthy people across ages. TCRdb re-called the 5' RACE reads through MiXCR, storing one row per CDR3 protein. There are 1,300,000 or so distinct CDR3 sequences in the sample; almost 60% occur only once, and 6.5% to 8.5% lies in the top ten. The specimen sequenced was blood. These receptors all come from a man aged 18 to 29 in good health. Both conserved end residues are part of each CDR3.

j_gene,v_gene,CDR3aa
.,TRBV25-1,CASSESGLAGAEQYF
TRBJ1-1,TRBV5-1,CASSFTSGTGLLYTEAFF
TRBJ1-4,TRBV4-1,CASSQVHLNEKLFF
TRBJ2-7,TRBV6-2/TRBV6-3,CASSSGTLPYEQYF
TRBJ2-1,TRBV2,CASSLAGVWNEQFF
TRBJ2-1,TRBV5-1,CASSLGTSGRNEQFF
TRBJ2-5,TRBV5-5,CASSPPGGVETQYF
TRBJ1-5,TRBV12-3/TRBV12-4,CASSLMAANQPQHF
TRBJ2-3,TRBV7-2,CASSPLPDTQYF
TRBJ2-1,TRBV7-8,CASSLGYNGGASYNEQFF
TRBJ1-6,TRBV2,CASSGGSFYNSPLHF
TRBJ2-5,TRBV5-1,CASSLPPYWEQYF
TRBJ1-1,TRBV15,CATSRDEDTKAFF
TRBJ2-1,TRBV6-5,CASSYDRPMAMRVNEQFF
TRBJ2-3,TRBV2,CASRPLTRERDTQYF
TRBJ2-7,TRBV10-3,CAISARQGITHEQYF
TRBJ2-1,TRBV20-1,CSARTGVTYNEQFF